Listed below are T cell receptor beta chains from one sample, sequenced in a study of blood T cell repertoires in COVID-19. Repertoires were generated with immunoSEQ multiplex PCR, while TCRdb's copy carries only in-frame clones and drops some. The sample yields about 120,000 clones, around 87% seen once. Sequenced sample: peripheral blood. The source is a human donor in a cohort sampled during active COVID-19. The CDR3 runs from the conserved cysteine through the conserved F or W. Fields, in order: V gene, J gene, clone size, D gene, CDR3 protein, CDR3 DNA. D genes are given only for firm matches. Not every row has a clone size; where given, it reads once, few, many or a size class.

TRBV5-6,TRBJ1-2,.,.,CASSRGDLGYTF,TGTGCCAGCAGCCGGGGGGATTTAGGCTACACCTTC
TRBV6-6,TRBJ2-7,.,.,CASRRTDKAYEQYF,TGTGCCAGCAGACGTACTGACAAAGCCTACGAGCAGTACTTC
TRBV19,TRBJ2-5,.,TRBD2,CASSIAASGGRETQYF,TGTGCCAGTAGTATAGCGGCTAGCGGGGGTCGGGAGACCCAGTACTTC
TRBV24-1,TRBJ2-5,.,.,CATSDLGQGGTQYF,TGTGCCACCAGTGATTTGGGGCAGGGTGGGACCCAGTACTTC
TRBV2,TRBJ2-5,.,.,CASSRRAVQETQYF,TGTGCCAGCTCCCGGAGGGCGGTCCAAGAGACCCAGTACTTC
TRBV7-9,TRBJ2-1,.,.,CASGGRVNEQFF,TGTGCCAGCGGTGGGAGAGTGAATGAGCAGTTCTTC
TRBV11-3,TRBJ2-7,.,TRBD2,CASSSGLFYEQYF,TGTGCCAGCAGCTCGGGACTATTCTACGAGCAGTACTTC
TRBV28,TRBJ2-2,few,.,CASSLSRNTGELFF,TGTGCCAGCAGTTTATCGAGAAACACCGGGGAGCTGTTTTTT
TRBV5-4,TRBJ2-7,.,.,CASSILSYEQYF,TGTGCCAGCAGCATTCTCAGCTACGAGCAGTACTTC
TRBV12-3/TRBV12-4,TRBJ2-1,.,.,CASSLSREGEQFF,TGTGCCAGCAGCTTAAGCAGGGAAGGTGAGCAGTTCTTC
TRBV5-6,TRBJ1-2,.,.,CASSKDRFYGYTF,TGTGCCAGCAGCAAAGACAGGTTTTATGGCTACACCTTC
TRBV12-5,TRBJ2-5,.,TRBD2,CASGYGLAGSQETQYF,TGTGCTAGTGGTTATGGACTAGCGGGGAGTCAAGAGACCCAGTACTTC
TRBV24-1,TRBJ2-1,.,TRBD2,CATTGGRAWGNEQFF,TGTGCCACCACGGGCGGGAGGGCCTGGGGCAATGAGCAGTTCTTC
TRBV10-1,TRBJ1-1,.,.,CASSDSPGNTEAFF,TGCGCCAGCAGTGACTCTCCGGGGAACACTGAAGCTTTCTTT
TRBV7-3,TRBJ2-3,.,TRBD2,CASSVNPPGTSGGARTDTQYF,TGTGCCAGCAGCGTTAATCCGCCCGGGACTAGCGGGGGGGCCAGGACAGATACGCAGTATTTT
TRBV28,TRBJ1-5,.,TRBD1,CASRPGTGASNQPQHF,TGTGCCTCCCGTCCCGGGACAGGGGCTAGCAATCAGCCCCAGCATTTT
TRBV19,TRBJ2-3,.,TRBD2,CASGLAKVVGDTQYF,TGTGCCAGCGGACTAGCTAAAGTGGTTGGAGATACGCAGTATTTT
TRBV19,TRBJ2-7,.,.,CASSPARYSGEQYF,TGTGCCAGTAGCCCCGCCAGGTACAGCGGCGAGCAGTACTTC
TRBV9,TRBJ2-2,medium-sized,.,CASSSNLDKPNTGELFF,TGTGCCAGCAGCTCTAATCTGGACAAACCGAACACCGGGGAGCTGTTTTTT
TRBV6-5,TRBJ1-4,.,.,CASGVQGSDEKLFF,TGTGCCAGCGGGGTGCAGGGGTCAGATGAAAAACTGTTTTTT
TRBV9,TRBJ2-7,.,TRBD1,CASSGRTGRDEQYF,TGTGCCAGCAGCGGGCGGACAGGACGGGACGAGCAGTACTTC
TRBV10-3,TRBJ1-5,.,TRBD1,CAISAMDRESNQPQHF,TGTGCCATCAGCGCTATGGACAGGGAAAGCAATCAGCCCCAGCATTTT
TRBV27,TRBJ2-7,.,.,CASSSAGSGSYEQYF,TGTGCCAGCAGCAGCGCCGGGTCGGGATCCTACGAGCAGTACTTC
TRBV5-4,TRBJ2-3,once,.,CASSLDSDTSTDTQYF,TGTGCCAGCAGCTTGGATAGCGACACTAGCACAGATACGCAGTATTTT
TRBV9,TRBJ2-1,.,TRBD1,CASSAEGTGRHEQFF,TGTGCCAGCAGCGCCGAAGGGACAGGGCGTCATGAGCAGTTCTTC
TRBV5-1,TRBJ2-7,.,.,CASSSDSYEQYF,TGCGCCAGCAGCTCAGACAGCTACGAGCAGTACTTC
TRBV18,TRBJ1-2,.,.,CASSPYPGVTNYGYTF,TGTGCCAGCTCACCGTACCCAGGGGTGACTAACTATGGCTACACCTTC
TRBV5-1,TRBJ1-4,.,.,CASSFGSATNEKLFF,TGCGCCAGCAGCTTTGGGAGTGCAACTAATGAAAAACTGTTTTTT
TRBV7-3,TRBJ2-1,once,TRBD2,CASSGTSGGNSSYNEQFF,TGTGCCAGCAGCGGGACTAGCGGGGGAAACAGCTCCTACAATGAGCAGTTCTTC